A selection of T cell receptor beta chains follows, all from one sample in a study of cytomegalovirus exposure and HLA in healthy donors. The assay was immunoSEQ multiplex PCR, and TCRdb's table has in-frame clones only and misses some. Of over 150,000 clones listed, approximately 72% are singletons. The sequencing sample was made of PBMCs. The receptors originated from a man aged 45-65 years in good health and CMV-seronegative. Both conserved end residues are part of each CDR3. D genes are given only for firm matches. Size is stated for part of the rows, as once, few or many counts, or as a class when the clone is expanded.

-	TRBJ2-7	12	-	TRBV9	CASSARGYEQYF	TGTGCCAGCAGCGCCAGGGGTTACGAGCAGTACTTC
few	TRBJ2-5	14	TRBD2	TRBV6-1	CASSGWEGQETQYF	TGTGCCAGCAGTGGGTGGGAGGGCCAAGAGACCCAGTACTTC
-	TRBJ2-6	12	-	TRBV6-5	CASTSGANVLTF	TGTGCCAGCACATCTGGGGCCAACGTCCTGACTTTC
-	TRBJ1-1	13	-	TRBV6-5	CASSYVGGAEAFF	TGTGCCAGCAGTTACGTGGGAGGCGCTGAAGCTTTCTTT
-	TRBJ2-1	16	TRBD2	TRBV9	CASSAPSGAPYNEQFF	TGTGCCAGCAGCGCCCCTAGCGGGGCCCCCTACAATGAGCAGTTCTTC
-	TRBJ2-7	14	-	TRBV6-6	CASSPPRVPYEQYF	TGTGCCAGCAGCCCCCCCCGGGTTCCTTACGAGCAGTACTTC
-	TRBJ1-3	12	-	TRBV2	CASSGGGNTIYF	TGTGCCAGCAGTGGAGGGGGAAACACCATATATTTT
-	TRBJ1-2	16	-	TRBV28	CASSLTGLAGRNGYTF	TGTGCCAGCAGTTTAACGGGCCTTGCAGGGAGGAATGGCTACACCTTC
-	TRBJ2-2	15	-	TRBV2	CASRGGGAGTGELFF	TGTGCCAGCAGGGGTGGAGGGGCGGGCACCGGGGAGCTGTTTTTT
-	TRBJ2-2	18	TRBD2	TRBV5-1	CASSSGLAGGPYPGELFF	TGCGCCAGCAGCTCCGGACTAGCGGGGGGACCCTACCCCGGGGAGCTGTTTTTT
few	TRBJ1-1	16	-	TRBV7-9	CASSLDKGGVNTEAFF	TGTGCCAGCAGCTTAGATAAGGGAGGGGTCAACACTGAAGCTTTCTTT
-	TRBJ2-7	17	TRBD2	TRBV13	CASSLGESGGDEYEQYF	TGTGCCAGCAGCTTAGGGGAAAGCGGGGGAGACGAGTACGAGCAGTACTTC
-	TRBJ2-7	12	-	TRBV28	CASSLEEYEQYF	TGTGCCAGCAGTTTGGAGGAGTACGAGCAGTACTTC
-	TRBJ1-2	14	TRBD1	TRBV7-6	CASSLGQGAGGYTF	TGTGCCAGCAGCTTAGGGCAGGGGGCTGGAGGCTACACCTTC
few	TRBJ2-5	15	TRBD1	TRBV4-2	CASSLGTGGLETQYF	TGTGCCAGCAGCCTCGGGACAGGGGGCTTGGAGACCCAGTACTTC
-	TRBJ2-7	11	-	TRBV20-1	CSARSSYEQYF	TGCAGTGCTCGGAGTTCCTACGAGCAGTACTTC
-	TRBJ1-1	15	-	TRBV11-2	CASSIRGHANTEAFF	TGTGCCAGCAGCATTCGCGGACATGCGAACACTGAAGCTTTCTTT
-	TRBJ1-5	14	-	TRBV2	CASSVLTVNQPQHF	TGTGCCAGCAGTGTTCTTACAGTTAATCAGCCCCAGCATTTT
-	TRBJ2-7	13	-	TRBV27	CASSGAGSYEQYF	TGTGCCAGCAGTGGTGCAGGTTCCTACGAGCAGTACTTC
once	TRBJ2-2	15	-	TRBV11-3	CASSLGGQNTGELFF	TGTGCCAGCAGCTTAGGAGGCCAGAACACCGGGGAGCTGTTTTTT
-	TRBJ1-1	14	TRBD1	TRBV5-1	CASSFGQGASEAFF	TGCGCCAGCAGCTTTGGACAGGGGGCTTCTGAAGCTTTCTTT
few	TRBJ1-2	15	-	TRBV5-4	CASSLTVGSALGYTF	TGTGCCAGCAGCTTGACAGTGGGTAGCGCGTTAGGCTACACCTTC
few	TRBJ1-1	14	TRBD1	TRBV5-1	CASSIGTGNTEAFF	TGCGCCAGCAGCATAGGGACAGGGAACACTGAAGCTTTCTTT